The TCR beta chain described here comes from a study of T cell responses to AZD1222 COVID-19 vaccine. General study findings and limits: The donor cohort was predominantly white British with a female majority, and clonal diversity may have been underestimated. Unmutated regions of variants are reportedly targeted by nearly half of spike-specific TCRs. Spike-specific TCR breadth rose after two AZD1222 doses, and depth rose as well. Vaccine-associated CD4 TCRs ranged over spike, dominating at 160-218 and 743-854.

Clones were read by immunoSEQ multiplex PCR, and TCRdb kept only the in-frame ones, dropping some. This table has around 120,000 clones, about 88% appearing once. On this clone: Its antigen remains unidentified.

Germline assignment: CDR1 SGHTA and CDR2 FQGTGA. J gave up 1 base and V 1 base, and 6 bases lay outside the gene matches. This CDR3 comprises 17 residues. The specimen comprised peripheral blood, sampled on day 0 of MenACWY control vaccination. The clonotype originates from an adult in good health. V usage is TRBV7-3 and J usage is TRBJ1-3; 8 bases map to TRBD1. This chain's CDR3 is CASSLIGQGVSGNTIYF. In nucleotides, the CDR3 is TGTGCCAGCAGCTTAATTGGACAGGGCGTTTCTGGAAACACCATATATTTT.